The 3 T cell receptor beta chains in this list originate from one sample, sequenced in a study of T cells after yellow fever vaccination. TCRdb passed the 5' RACE reads through MiXCR, listing each CDR3 protein once. The data contain approximately 350,000 distinct CDR3 sequences, 11% of them singletons. Sequenced material: PBMCs, taken on the day of the first yellow fever vaccination. These receptors were obtained from a man younger than 30 who received the YFV17D yellow fever vaccine.

This clonotype has just a few counts. CDR3 amino acids: CASSLPHTDTQYF. For the CDR3, the DNA is TGTGCCAGCAGCTTACCCCACACAGATACGCAGTATTTT. The chain joins TRBV7-3 to TRBJ2-3, with D unclear. Germline CDR1 SGHTA, CDR2 FQGTGA. The CDR3 contains 13 residues. Trimming cost V 2 bases and J 2 bases, with 5 bases left between them.

The rearrangement uses TRBV20-1 and TRBJ2-5; TRBD1 agrees at 8 bases. The germline V gene has CDR1 DFQATT and CDR2 SNEGSKA (reference sequence). The CDR3 is 14 residues long. Trimming cost V 2 bases and J 2 bases; bases outside gene matches: 4. This chain's CDR3 is CSARPRTGQETQYF. In DNA, the CDR3 is TGCAGTGCTAGACCGCGGACAGGGCAAGAGACCCAGTACTTC.

In its sample, this clonotype was seen a few times. The V gene is TRBV7-9, the J gene TRBJ2-2, with 9 bases matching TRBD2. This CDR3 has 16 residues. V shed 5 bases and J 7 bases; nucleotides not matched to a gene: 11. The germline CDR1 and CDR2 sequences are SEHNR and FQNEAQ (reference sequence). The CDR3 sequence is CASSPVGGGAHGELFF. The CDR3 DNA reads TGTGCCAGCAGCCCCGTAGGCGGGGGGGCCCACGGGGAGCTGTTTTTT.